This T cell receptor (beta chain) derives from a study of cytomegalovirus exposure and HLA in healthy donors. The germline gives CDR1 LNHNV, CDR2 YYDKDF (reference sequence). The CDR3 is 14 residues long. Trimming stripped 4 bases from V and 6 bases from J, with 14 bases between. With 60 Vbeta and 13 Jbeta primers, the PCR was carried out. Repertoires were generated with immunoSEQ multiplex PCR, while TCRdb's copy carries only in-frame clones and drops some. This table has around 170,000 clones, just under 80% appearing once. The receptor was isolated from a woman between 45 and 60 years old in good health and CMV-seropositive. The sample comprised PBMCs. This chain uses TRBV15 with TRBJ2-3, with D possibly being TRBD1 (6 bases). CDR3: CATSTSGDRDTQYF. The CDR3 coding sequence is TGTGCCACCAGCACCTCAGGGGACCGGGATACGCAGTATTTT.